Sequencing of this TCR beta chain was carried out in a study of T cells after somatic rescue of genetic block. The data were produced by immunoSEQ multiplex PCR, yet TCRdb's version contains in-frame clones alone and is incomplete. The data contain roughly 92,000 clones, 75% to 90% of them singletons. The CDR3 is 14 residues long. Germline CDR1 reads MNHEY; CDR2 reads SVGAGI. V lost 2 bases to trimming and J lost 4 bases, with 11 bases between them. V and J are TRBV6-5 and TRBJ1-2; no definite D call. This TCR came from a woman in her late teens or twenties. Sequenced: peripheral blood mononuclear cells (PBMCs). DNA for the CDR3: TGTGCCAGCAGTTACATGGGCTTTGGCTATGGCTACACCTTC. It translates to CASSYMGFGYGYTF.